Below are 11 T cell receptor beta chains sequenced from a single sample in a study of cytomegalovirus exposure and HLA in healthy donors. Primers: 60 Vbeta forward and 13 Jbeta reverse. The assay was immunoSEQ multiplex PCR, and TCRdb's table has in-frame clones only and misses some. The sample holds about 160,000 clones, 82% seen once. Sample: PBMCs. These receptor sequences come from a man in his forties or fifties in good health and CMV-seropositive.

CDR3 sequence reads: CASSQDLTEPYNEQFF. Written as DNA, the CDR3 is TGCGCCAGCAGCCAAGACTTGACAGAACCTTATAATGAGCAGTTCTTC. This sequence joins TRBV4-3 and TRBJ2-1; tentative D call: TRBD1 (5 bases). This CDR3 is 16 amino acids long. Germline V gene lookup returns CDR1 LGHNA and CDR2 YSLEER. Deletions cut 0 bases from V and 7 bases from J, with 16 bases between.

This chain links TRBV6-6 with TRBJ1-1; D remains ambiguous. Trimming left V 5 bases short and J 0 bases short, with 10 bases between. Germline V lookup: CDR1 MNHNY, CDR2 SVGAGI (reference sequence). The CDR3 length is 14 residues. The CDR3 coding sequence is TGTGCCAGCAGTATCCCGGGGATGAACACTGAAGCTTTCTTT. Translating it yields CASSIPGMNTEAFF.

Details on this clone: Other DNA sequences in this sample translate to the same CDR3. The rearrangement joins TRBV6-5 to TRBJ1-1; 9 nucleotides match TRBD1. The CDR3 sequence is 13 residues long. V gave up 6 bases and J gave up 1 base; unmatched junction bases: 0. Germline lookup yields CDR1 MNHEY and CDR2 SVGAGI. CDR3 coding DNA: TGTGCCAGCAGGGACAGGGGGAACACTGAAGCTTTCTTT. Protein sequence: CASRDRGNTEAFF.

The DNA of the CDR3 is TGTGCCAGCAGTAAACGGGGGACAGGGGCCATCGGGCCCTACAATGAGCAGTTCTTC. As protein: CASSKRGTGAIGPYNEQFF. This sequence joins TRBV7-3 and TRBJ2-1; TRBD1 matches at 10 bases. V lost 6 bases, J lost 2 bases, and 16 bases stayed unmatched. This CDR3 has 19 residues. Germline-derived CDR1 and CDR2 are SGHTA and FQGTGA.

The chain couples TRBV7-2 to TRBJ2-7; 8 bases are a match to TRBD2. Germline assignment: CDR1 SGHTA and CDR2 FQGNSA. The CDR3 totals 16 residues. The V gene end was trimmed by 1 base and the J gene end by 0 bases; junction bases not matched to a gene: 5. The CDR3 bases are TGTGCCAGCAGCTTAGTCGGCGGGGGGAACTCCTACGAGCAGTACTTC. Translation: CASSLVGGGNSYEQYF.

Remarks on this clone: The germline gene is not matched at one end of the junction; a read error may be the cause. The chain carries TRBV7-9 and TRBJ2-6, with 7 bases identical to TRBD2. Germline V gives CDR1 SEHNR, CDR2 FQNEAQ (reference sequence). The CDR3 is 18 amino acids. CDR3 DNA sequence: TGTTCCAGCAGCTTAAAGGCAGGGAGGGGCTCTGGGGCCAACGTCCTGACTTTC. Encoded protein: CSSSLKAGRGSGANVLTF.

J is TRBJ2-7 and V is TRBV11-2; TRBD2 agrees at 9 bases. After removal of 10 bases from V and 1 base from J, the junction contained 11 bases not matched to a gene. Germline V gives CDR1 SGHAT, CDR2 FQNNGV. The CDR3 totals 15 residues. CDR3 nucleotide sequence: TGTGCCACCCTCCTGAGAGCGGGAGGTTCCTACGAGCAGTACTTC. It codes for CATLLRAGGSYEQYF.

The CDR3 DNA is TGTGCCATCAGTGATGACAGGGCGAATTCACCCCTCCACTTT. It encodes CAISDDRANSPLHF. This rearrangement joins TRBV10-3 to TRBJ1-6; TRBD1 agrees at 7 bases. Germline V gives CDR1 ENHRY, CDR2 SYGVKD. The CDR3 has 14 amino acids. The J segment lost 7 bases and the V segment lost 3 bases, leaving 3 bases of the junction unmatched.

The chain carries TRBV30 and TRBJ1-4, with D possibly TRBD1 on 6 matching bases. This CDR3 contains 16 residues. Looked up from germline, CDR1 is GTSNPN and CDR2 is SVGIG (reference sequence). The V and J ends lost 6 bases and 0 bases respectively, with 17 bases between them. The CDR3 protein is CACGTGTLATNEKLFF. The CDR3 coding sequence is TGTGCCTGCGGTACCGGGACACTTGCAACTAATGAAAAACTGTTTTTT.

The J gene is TRBJ1-1, the V gene TRBV6-5; the D is unclear. In germline, CDR1 is MNHEY, CDR2 SVGAGI. The CDR3 loop spans 14 amino acids. Trimming removed 5 bases from V and 1 base from J, with 11 bases in between. CDR3 sequence reads: CASSHLPQNTEAFF. The CDR3 bases are TGTGCCAGCAGTCACCTCCCACAGAACACTGAAGCTTTCTTT.

This clone has only one observation. The chain has TRBV7-9 and TRBJ2-6; TRBD1 agrees at 7 bases. This CDR3 has 15 residues. The V and J ends lost 5 bases and 4 bases, in that order; junction bases with no gene match: 5. Germline values: CDR1 SEHNR, CDR2 FQNEAQ (reference sequence). The CDR3 nucleotides read TGTGCCAGCAGCAACACAGGGGTCGGGGCCAACGTCCTGACTTTC. Translation: CASSNTGVGANVLTF.